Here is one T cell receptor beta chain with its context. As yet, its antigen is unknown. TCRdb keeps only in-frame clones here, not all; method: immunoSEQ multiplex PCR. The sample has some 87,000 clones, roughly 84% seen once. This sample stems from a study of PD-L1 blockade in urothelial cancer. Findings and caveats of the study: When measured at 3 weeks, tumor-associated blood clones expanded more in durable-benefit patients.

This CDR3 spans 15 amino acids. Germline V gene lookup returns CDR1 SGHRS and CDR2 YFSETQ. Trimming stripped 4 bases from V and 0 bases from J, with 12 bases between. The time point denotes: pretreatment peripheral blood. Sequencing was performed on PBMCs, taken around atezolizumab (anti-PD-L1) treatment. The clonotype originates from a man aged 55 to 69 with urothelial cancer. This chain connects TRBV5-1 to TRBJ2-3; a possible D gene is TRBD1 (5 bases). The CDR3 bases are TGCGCCAGCAGCCCGAGCAGGGCTAGCACAGATACGCAGTATTTT. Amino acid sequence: CASSPSRASTDTQYF.